Each of the 14 T cell receptor beta chains below was sequenced from the same sample in a study of T cell changes during pregnancy in multiple sclerosis. Clones were read by immunoSEQ multiplex PCR, and TCRdb kept only the in-frame ones, dropping some. The table records about 71,000 clones, roughly 92% of them present only once. The input for sequencing was peripheral blood, taken in the third trimester of pregnancy. The receptor source for this set is a female donor with multiple sclerosis, enrolled in a pregnancy study.

The chain employs TRBV7-9 and TRBJ1-2; TRBD1 aligns across 11 bases. V trimming: 5 bases; J trimming: 6 bases; junction bases outside the gene matches: 2. Germline CDR1 is SEHNR and CDR2 is FQNEAQ (reference sequence). This CDR3 comprises 13 residues. The CDR3 spells CASSRGQGDGYTF. For the CDR3, the DNA is TGTGCCAGCAGCCGGGGACAGGGGGATGGCTACACCTTC.

The rearrangement joins TRBV7-9 to TRBJ1-1, with TRBD1 identical over 7 bases. The CDR3 totals 16 residues. The germline gives CDR1 SEHNR, CDR2 FQNEAQ (reference sequence). Unmatched junction bases numbered 10, after V lost 5 bases and J lost 1 base. The CDR3 reads CASSPPGQTKNTEAFF. CDR3 DNA: TGTGCCAGCAGCCCCCCGGGACAGACGAAGAACACTGAAGCTTTCTTT.

V is TRBV28 and J is TRBJ2-7; 7 bases are shared with TRBD1. Germline CDR1 MDHEN, CDR2 SYDVKM. The CDR3 runs to 15 residues. V gave up 4 bases and J gave up 2 bases; unmatched junction bases: 8. CDR3 coding DNA: TGTGCCAGCAGTTCCTCAAACAGGGGAACCTACGAGCAGTACTTC. The encoded protein is CASSSSNRGTYEQYF.

V is TRBV7-2 and J is TRBJ2-1; 7 bases fit TRBD2. Germline V gene data show CDR1 as SGHTA and CDR2 as FQGNSA. The ends lost 1 base at V and 12 bases at J; junction bases unmatched: 9. The CDR3 has 14 amino acids. The CDR3 spells CASSLGAGDSRQFF. CDR3 in DNA: TGTGCCAGCAGCTTAGGGGCGGGAGACTCAAGGCAGTTCTTC.

The rearrangement joins TRBV6-1 to TRBJ2-7; no clear D. Trimming took off 0 bases at V and 4 bases at J, with 7 bases between the two ends. This CDR3 is 13 amino acids long. CDR1 and CDR2 from the germline V gene are MNHNS and SASEGT. This CDR3 is CASSEAVTYEQYF. The CDR3 DNA follows: TGTGCCAGCAGTGAAGCGGTCACTTACGAGCAGTACTTC.

The CDR3 loop is CAISESPSGDSSYEQYF. CDR3 DNA sequence: TGTGCCATCAGTGAGTCCCCTAGCGGGGACTCCTCCTACGAGCAGTACTTC. The chain couples TRBV10-3 to TRBJ2-7; 9 positions match TRBD2. This CDR3 contains 17 residues. With 0 bases clipped from V and 0 bases from J, the junction kept 6 bases outside the gene matches. Per germline, CDR1 ENHRY and CDR2 SYGVKD.

This sequence joins TRBV4-1 and TRBJ1-1, with D possibly matching TRBD1 (5 bases). V gave up 0 bases and J gave up 5 bases, with 13 bases separating them. The CDR3 is made up of 15 amino acids. Germline lookup yields CDR1 MGHRA and CDR2 YSYEKL. This chain's CDR3 is CASSQDISGVTEAFF. The CDR3 nucleotides are TGCGCCAGCAGCCAAGATATATCGGGGGTGACTGAAGCTTTCTTT.

The chain couples TRBV11-2 to TRBJ2-7; 8 bases are shared with TRBD1. The CDR3 spans 12 residues. In germline, CDR1 is SGHAT, CDR2 FQNNGV. The V segment lost 5 bases and the J segment 5 bases; nucleotides outside the gene matches: 2. CDR3 bases: TGTGCCAGCAGCGTGGACAGGGACGAGCAGTACTTC. Translated: CASSVDRDEQYF.

This clone was seen a single time. V gene TRBV5-1 combines with J gene TRBJ2-3; D gene unclear. The CDR3 contains 17 residues. Germline-derived CDR1 and CDR2 are SGHRS and YFSETQ. Trimming removed 0 bases at V and 4 bases at J, with 18 bases between. The CDR3 region has the DNA TGCGCCAGCAGCTTGGCGAAGAGACACGCTCAGTCAGATACGCAGTATTTT. Translating it yields CASSLAKRHAQSDTQYF.

The chain has TRBV5-1 and TRBJ2-2, with D unclear. Germline V gives CDR1 SGHRS, CDR2 YFSETQ. V lost 1 base to trimming and J lost 1 base, with 8 bases between them. This CDR3 region has 15 residues. This CDR3 reads CASSLTAGNTGELFF. For the CDR3, the DNA is TGCGCCAGCAGCTTGACCGCAGGGAACACCGGGGAGCTGTTTTTT.

The V call is TRBV6-5, the J call TRBJ1-1; D may be TRBD1 (6 bases). Germline V lookup: CDR1 MNHEY, CDR2 SVGAGI. There are 12 residues in the CDR3. V dropped 8 bases and J dropped 6 bases, with 13 bases sitting between them. The CDR3 nucleotides are TGTGCCAGCGGGGGACATGGTGCTGAAGCTTTCTTT. Its protein product is CASGGHGAEAFF.

The gene calls are TRBV4-3 and TRBJ2-7; D is unclear. V lost 0 bases to trimming and J lost 2 bases, with 11 bases between them. The CDR3 length is 15 residues. Germline CDR1 LGHNA, CDR2 YSLEER. The CDR3 sequence is CASSQEIQLTYEQYF. The CDR3 DNA reads as TGCGCCAGCAGCCAAGAAATACAATTAACCTACGAGCAGTACTTC.

The chain couples TRBV6-1 to TRBJ1-2; 8 bases map to TRBD1. There are 18 residues in the CDR3. Trimming at V came to 2 bases and at J to 6 bases, leaving 17 bases not matched to a gene. CDR1 MNHNS and CDR2 SASEGT come from the germline V gene. CDR3 loop: CASSEILRLGTGVDGYTF. CDR3 nucleotides: TGTGCCAGCAGTGAAATCTTACGGCTCGGGACAGGAGTAGATGGCTACACCTTC.

This clone was counted once. The V gene is TRBV18, the J gene TRBJ2-3; a weak D match, TRBD2 (7 bases). Germline CDR1 and CDR2: KGHSH and LQKENI. This CDR3 is 16 amino acids long. The ends were cut back, 4 bases at V and 2 bases at J, with 16 bases in the middle. In DNA form, the CDR3 reads TGTGCCAGCTCACTAATAACAGGGAGGGACACAGATACGCAGTATTTT. It translates to CASSLITGRDTDTQYF.